This T cell receptor beta chain was documented in a study of sequential checkpoint blockade in melanoma. Study-level background: Twenty-two patients had matched tumor biopsies before treatment and at week 13 after nivolumab or ipilimumab alone.

Treatment noted: randomized to nivolumab then ipilimumab (arm A) or the reverse (arm B). DNA-damaging chemotherapy had not been given to any patient beforehand. The CDR3 contains 12 residues. The germline V and J ends were trimmed by 4 bases and 7 bases, with 8 bases remaining between them. Per the germline V gene, CDR1 is SGDLS and CDR2 is YYNGEE. The assay was immunoSEQ multiplex PCR, and TCRdb's table has in-frame clones only and misses some. Of 5,000 to 7,000 clones listed, roughly 21% are singletons. This chain uses TRBV9 with TRBJ2-2; no clear D gene. The source was tumor tissue (inferred from file names), collected from a patient given nivolumab and ipilimumab in sequence. The clonotype originates from a human donor with melanoma. Here the CDR3 reads CASSLEVGELFF. DNA of the CDR3: TGTGCCAGCAGCTTAGAGGTCGGGGAGCTGTTTTTT.